Following are 5 T cell receptor beta chains from one sample sequenced in a study of OX40 agonist ivuxolimab in advanced cancers. TCRdb's table, derived via immunoSEQ multiplex PCR, lists solely in-frame clones and lacks some. Of about 55,000 clones in the sample, roughly three quarters were seen once. The sequenced sample was CD4+ or CD8+ T cells sorted from blood, obtained in a trial of the OX40 agonist ivuxolimab. These receptors originate from an adult with an advanced solid tumor such as melanoma, head and neck, liver or kidney cancer.

The chain has TRBV18 and TRBJ2-1, with a tentative D call TRBD2 (6 bases). CDR3 length: 14 residues. The V and J ends lost 7 bases and 2 bases respectively, with 12 bases between them. From germline, CDR1 is KGHSH and CDR2 LQKENI. This chain's CDR3 is CASFRDFTYNEQFF. The CDR3 bases are TGTGCCAGCTTCCGGGACTTCACCTACAATGAGCAGTTCTTC.

The chain has TRBV9 and TRBJ2-3, with D possibly called TRBD1 or TRBD2 (6 bases each). This CDR3 is built from 14 residues. Trimming took off 3 bases at V and 6 bases at J, with 14 bases between the two ends. CDR1 and CDR2 (germline): SGDLS, YYNGEE. Written as DNA, the CDR3 is TGTGCCAGCAGCGCGACAGGAGGGGTGGATACGCAGTATTTT. Translating gives CASSATGGVDTQYF.

J is TRBJ2-7 and V is TRBV15; D is uncertain. This CDR3 has 13 amino acids. CDR1 and CDR2 from the germline V gene are LNHNV and YYDKDF (reference sequence). V lost 0 bases and J 3 bases, leaving 6 bases between the germline ends. This CDR3 is CATSRDRSYEQYF. The CDR3 DNA sequence: TGTGCCACCAGCAGAGATCGAAGCTACGAGCAGTACTTC.

This chain uses TRBV6-5 with TRBJ2-7, with D maybe TRBD2 (7 bases). The V and J ends lost 6 bases and 5 bases respectively, with 11 bases between them. This CDR3 is built from 12 residues. CDR1 and CDR2 from the germline V gene are MNHEY and SVGAGI. The CDR3 nucleotides are TGTGCCAGCAGCCTGGGGGGGCACGAGCAGTACTTC. This gives the protein CASSLGGHEQYF.

The V call is TRBV7-9, the J call TRBJ1-4; no reliable D call. Per germline, CDR1 SEHNR and CDR2 FQNEAQ (reference sequence). CDR3 length: 14 residues. The V gene lost 3 bases and the J gene lost 3 bases, with 8 bases spanning the gap. In DNA, the CDR3 is TGTGCCAGCAGCTTTCTGAGTTCTAATGAAAAACTGTTTTTT. It is translated as CASSFLSSNEKLFF.